These 9 T cell receptor beta chains originate from one sample sequenced in a study of cytomegalovirus exposure and HLA in healthy donors (dated by TCRdb to about 2017). The library was prepared using the immunoSEQ multiplex PCR assay. For the multiplex PCR, a mixture combining 60 forward primers for TCR Vbeta segments and 13 reverse primers for TCR Jbeta segments was used. What TCRdb holds here is the immuneACCESS table cut down to in-frame rearrangements. Part of the clones is not present; checked against another copy, under half of the missing clones reflect an unresolved V gene, and the others are unexplained. The sample has some 200,000 clones on record, about 80% of them singletons. Approximately 2.4% of the sample goes to the ten largest clones. Source material: PBMCs. These receptors all stem from a woman in her fifties or sixties in good health and CMV-seronegative.

The chain couples TRBV7-9 to TRBJ1-2; D possibly corresponds to TRBD1 (5 bases). Germline V CDR1 and CDR2: SEHNR, FQNEAQ (reference sequence). V was trimmed by 5 bases and J by 4 bases, leaving 11 bases between them. CDR3 length equals 13 residues. The CDR3 protein is CASSQGQAYGYTF. CDR3 coding DNA: TGTGCCAGCAGCCAAGGACAAGCCTATGGCTACACCTTC. The full variable domain, rest sourced from reference TRBV7-9 and TRBJ1-2, is DTGVSQNPRHKITKRGQNVTFRCDPISEHNRLYWYRQTLGQGPEFLTYFQNEAQLEKSRLLSDRFSAERPKGSFSTLEIQRTEQGDSAMYLCASSQGQAYGYTFGSGTRLTVV.

The chain recombines TRBV5-1 with TRBJ1-1; 7 bases align to TRBD1. This CDR3 is built from 13 residues. Germline V CDR1 and CDR2: SGHRS, YFSETQ. J lost 0 bases, V lost 7 bases, and 3 bases had no gene match. The CDR3 nucleotides are TGCGCCAGCCGAGGGGGCCTGAACACTGAAGCTTTCTTT. Encoded protein: CASRGGLNTEAFF.

This clone was seen only a few times. The rearrangement joins TRBV28 to TRBJ2-7; unclear D gene. Trimming left V 7 bases short and J 2 bases short, with 15 bases between. Germline V lookup: CDR1 MDHEN, CDR2 SYDVKM. The CDR3 extends over 14 amino acids. The CDR3 DNA reads TGTGCCAGCACCAATACCCCGGCGGCCTACGAGCAGTACTTC. Translated: CASTNTPAAYEQYF. The full variable domain, completed using reference TRBV28 and TRBJ2-7, is DVKVTQSSRYLVKRTGEKVFLECVQDMDHENMFWYRQDPGLGLRLIYFSYDVKMKEKGDIPEGYSVSREKKERFSLILESASTNQTSMYLCASTNTPAAYEQYFGPGTRLTVT.

V usage is TRBV27 and J usage is TRBJ1-5, with D uncertain. Per germline, CDR1 MNHEY and CDR2 SMNVEV (reference sequence). V dropped 1 base and J dropped 0 bases, with 7 bases sitting between them. The CDR3 runs 15 residues. In nucleotides, the CDR3 is TGTGCCAGCAGTTTATATGGCCTTAGCAATCAGCCCCAGCATTTT. Its translation is CASSLYGLSNQPQHF.

This chain uses TRBV27 with TRBJ1-1, with TRBD1 identical over 9 bases. CDR1 and CDR2 (germline): MNHEY, SMNVEV (reference sequence). This CDR3 spans 18 amino acids. The junction had 18 bases not matched to a gene; V was cut back by 6 bases and J by 4 bases. The CDR3 nucleotides read TGTGCCAGCAGCTGGACAGGGGAGGACAATTCGTGGCGCACTGAAGCTTTCTTT. Amino acids: CASSWTGEDNSWRTEAFF.

The gene calls are TRBV9 and TRBJ1-4; D ambiguous. The V end lost 0 bases, the J end lost 7 bases, and 13 bases lay between the germline ends. Germline loops: CDR1 SGDLS, CDR2 YYNGEE. This CDR3 spans 15 amino acids. CDR3 nucleotides: TGTGCCAGCAGCGTAGGTGCGGGCTTTGTTGAAAAACTGTTTTTT. Protein product: CASSVGAGFVEKLFF.

The chain couples TRBV2 to TRBJ2-7; 7 bases align to TRBD2. The germline V gene encodes CDR1 SNHLY and CDR2 FYNNEI. V shed 11 bases and J 2 bases; nucleotides not matched to a gene: 9. There are 13 residues in the CDR3. The CDR3 loop is CAGSERGAYEQYF. The CDR3 nucleotides are TGTGCCGGATCAGAGCGGGGAGCCTACGAGCAGTACTTC. Complete variable domain (other parts from reference TRBV2 and TRBJ2-7): EPEVTQTPSHQVTQMGQEVILRCVPISNHLYFYWYRQILGQKVEFLVSFYNNEISEKSEIFDDQFSVERPDGSNFTLKIRSTKLEDSAMYFCAGSERGAYEQYFGPGTRLTVT.

V usage is TRBV6-4 and J usage is TRBJ2-3, with 7 positions matching TRBD2. This CDR3 has 15 residues. V shed 2 bases and J 3 bases; nucleotides not matched to a gene: 5. CDR1 and CDR2 from the germline V gene are MRHNA and SNTAGT. CDR3 DNA sequence: TGTGCCAGCAGTGACGGCGGGAGTGAAACAGATACGCAGTATTTT. Protein sequence: CASSDGGSETDTQYF.

The table lists this clone with a few counts. V and J are TRBV28 and TRBJ2-1; 15 bases agree with TRBD2. CDR1 is MDHEN and CDR2 is SYDVKM in the germline V gene. The trim removed 5 bases at V and 1 base at J, leaving 6 bases unmatched. The CDR3 covers 18 residues. The CDR3 here is CASSPTGTSGRSYNEQFF. DNA for the CDR3: TGTGCCAGCAGTCCCACCGGGACTAGCGGGAGGTCCTACAATGAGCAGTTCTTC.